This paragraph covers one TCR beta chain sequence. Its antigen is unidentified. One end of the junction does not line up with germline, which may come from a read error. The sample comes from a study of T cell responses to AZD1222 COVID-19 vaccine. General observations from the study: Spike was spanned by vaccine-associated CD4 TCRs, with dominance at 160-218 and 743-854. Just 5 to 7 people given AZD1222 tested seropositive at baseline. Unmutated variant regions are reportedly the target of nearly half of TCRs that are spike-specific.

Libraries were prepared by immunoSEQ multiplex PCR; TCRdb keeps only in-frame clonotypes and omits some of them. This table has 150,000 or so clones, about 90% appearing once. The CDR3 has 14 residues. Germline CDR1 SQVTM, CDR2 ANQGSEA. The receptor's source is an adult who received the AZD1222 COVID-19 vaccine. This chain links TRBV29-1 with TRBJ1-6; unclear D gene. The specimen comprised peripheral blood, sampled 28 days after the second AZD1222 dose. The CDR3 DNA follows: TGCAGCGTTGTTGTGGGCTCCCATAATTCACCCCTCCACTTT. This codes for CSVVVGSHNSPLHF. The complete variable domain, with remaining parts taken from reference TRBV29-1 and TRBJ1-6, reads SAVISQKPSRDICQRGTSLTIQCQVDSQVTMMFWYRQQPGQSLTLIATANQGSEATYESGFVIDKFPISRPNLTFSTLTVSNMSPEDSSIYLCSVVVGSHNSPLHFGNGTRLTVT.